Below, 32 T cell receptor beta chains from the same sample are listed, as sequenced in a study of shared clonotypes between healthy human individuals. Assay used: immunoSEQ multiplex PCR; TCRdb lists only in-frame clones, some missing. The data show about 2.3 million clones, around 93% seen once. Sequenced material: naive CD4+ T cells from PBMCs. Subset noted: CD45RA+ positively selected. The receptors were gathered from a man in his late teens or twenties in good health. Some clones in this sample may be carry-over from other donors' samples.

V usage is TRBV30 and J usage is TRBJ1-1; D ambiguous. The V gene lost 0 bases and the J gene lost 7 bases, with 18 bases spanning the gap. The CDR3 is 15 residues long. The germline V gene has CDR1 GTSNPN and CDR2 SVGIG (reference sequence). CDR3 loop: CAWSVFARGWGEAFF. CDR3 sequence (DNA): TGTGCCTGGAGTGTTTTTGCCAGAGGGTGGGGTGAAGCTTTCTTT.

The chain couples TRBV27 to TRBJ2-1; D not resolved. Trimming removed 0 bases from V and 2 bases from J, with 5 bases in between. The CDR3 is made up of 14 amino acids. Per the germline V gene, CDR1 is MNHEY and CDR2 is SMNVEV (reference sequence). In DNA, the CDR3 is TGTGCCAGCAGTTTATCGCAGGCCTACAATGAGCAGTTCTTC. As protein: CASSLSQAYNEQFF.

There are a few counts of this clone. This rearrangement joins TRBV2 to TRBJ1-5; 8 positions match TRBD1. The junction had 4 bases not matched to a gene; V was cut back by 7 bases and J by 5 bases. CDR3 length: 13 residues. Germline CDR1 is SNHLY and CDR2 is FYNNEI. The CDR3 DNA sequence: TGTGCCAGCACCGGACAGGGCGATCAGCCCCAGCATTTT. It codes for CASTGQGDQPQHF.

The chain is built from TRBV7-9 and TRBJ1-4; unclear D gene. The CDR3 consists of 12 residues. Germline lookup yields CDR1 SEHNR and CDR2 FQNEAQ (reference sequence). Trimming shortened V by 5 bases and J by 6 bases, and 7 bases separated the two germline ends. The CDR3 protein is CASSNRDEKLFF. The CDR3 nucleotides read TGTGCCAGCAGCAACCGGGATGAAAAACTGTTTTTT.

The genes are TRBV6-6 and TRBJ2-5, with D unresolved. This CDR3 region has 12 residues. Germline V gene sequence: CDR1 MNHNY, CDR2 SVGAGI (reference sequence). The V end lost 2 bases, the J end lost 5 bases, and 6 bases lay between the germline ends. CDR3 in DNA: TGTGCCAGCAGTTACCGCGCGGAGACCCAGTACTTC. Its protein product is CASSYRAETQYF.

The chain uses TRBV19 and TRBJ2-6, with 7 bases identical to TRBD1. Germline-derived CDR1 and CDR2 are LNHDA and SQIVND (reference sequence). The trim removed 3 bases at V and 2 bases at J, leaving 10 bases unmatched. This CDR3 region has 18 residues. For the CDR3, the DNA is TGTGCCAGTAGTATGTCGGGTCAGGGGGTCCCTGGGGCCAACGTCCTGACTTTC. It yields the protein CASSMSGQGVPGANVLTF.

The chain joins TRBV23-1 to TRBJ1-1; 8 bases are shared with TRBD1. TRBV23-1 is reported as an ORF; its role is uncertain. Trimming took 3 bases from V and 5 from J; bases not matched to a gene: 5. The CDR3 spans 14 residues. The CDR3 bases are TGCGCCAGCAGTCACCCGGACAGGGAGACTGAAGCTTTCTTT. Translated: CASSHPDRETEAFF.

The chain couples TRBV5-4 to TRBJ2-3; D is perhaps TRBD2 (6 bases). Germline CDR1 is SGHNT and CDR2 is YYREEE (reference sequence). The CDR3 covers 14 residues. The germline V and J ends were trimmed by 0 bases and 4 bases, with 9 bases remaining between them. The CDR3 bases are TGTGCCAGCAGCTTGGCAAGGAGGGCAGATACGCAGTATTTT. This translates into CASSLARRADTQYF.

CDR3 in DNA: TGTGCCAGCAGATCGACAGGGATGTTTGGAGAGACCCAGTACTTC. It is translated as CASRSTGMFGETQYF. V is TRBV6-6 and J is TRBJ2-5, with 7 nucleotides matching TRBD1. Germline CDR1 is MNHNY and CDR2 is SVGAGI (reference sequence). J lost 4 bases, V lost 6 bases, and 11 bases had no gene match. The CDR3 spans 15 residues.

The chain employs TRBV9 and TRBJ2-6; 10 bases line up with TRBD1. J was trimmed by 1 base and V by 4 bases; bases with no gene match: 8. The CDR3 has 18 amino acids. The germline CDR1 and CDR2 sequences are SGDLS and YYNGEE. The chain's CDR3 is CASSSQTGGGSGANVLTF. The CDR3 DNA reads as TGTGCCAGCAGCTCACAGACAGGGGGCGGATCTGGGGCCAACGTCCTGACTTTC.

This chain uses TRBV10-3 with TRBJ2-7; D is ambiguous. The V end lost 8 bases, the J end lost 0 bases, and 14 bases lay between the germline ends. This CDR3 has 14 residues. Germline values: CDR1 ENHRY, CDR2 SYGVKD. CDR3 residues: CAIRVDPSSYEQYF. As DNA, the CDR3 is TGTGCCATCCGGGTGGACCCTAGCTCCTACGAGCAGTACTTC.

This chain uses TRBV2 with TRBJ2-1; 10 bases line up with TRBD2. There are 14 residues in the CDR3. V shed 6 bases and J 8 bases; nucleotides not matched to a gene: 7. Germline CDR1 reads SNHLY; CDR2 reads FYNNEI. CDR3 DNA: TGTGCCAGCAGCAGACTAGCGGGTTTCGATGAGCAGTTCTTC. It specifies CASSRLAGFDEQFF.

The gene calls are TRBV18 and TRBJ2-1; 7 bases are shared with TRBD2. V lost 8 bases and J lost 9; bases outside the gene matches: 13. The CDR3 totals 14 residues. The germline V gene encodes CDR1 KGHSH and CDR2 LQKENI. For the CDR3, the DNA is TGTGCCAGCCGATCCGGACTAGATTCCGGTGAGCAGTTCTTC. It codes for CASRSGLDSGEQFF.

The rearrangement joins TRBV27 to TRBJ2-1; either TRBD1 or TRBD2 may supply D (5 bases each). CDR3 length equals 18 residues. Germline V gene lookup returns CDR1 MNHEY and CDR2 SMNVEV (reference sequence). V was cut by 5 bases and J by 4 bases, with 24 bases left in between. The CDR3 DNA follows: TGTGCCAGCAGTAGAAACCCGGGACCCACCCATGTTTACAATGAGCAGTTCTTC. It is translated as CASSRNPGPTHVYNEQFF.

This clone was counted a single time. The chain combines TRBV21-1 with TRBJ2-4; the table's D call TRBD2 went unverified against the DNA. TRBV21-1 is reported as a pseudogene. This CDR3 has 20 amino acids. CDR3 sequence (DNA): TGTGCCAGCAGCAAAGAGGGTGGCGGGAGGGAGGATGAGAGGCAAAACATTCAGTACTTC. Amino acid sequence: CASSKEGGGREDERQNIQYF.

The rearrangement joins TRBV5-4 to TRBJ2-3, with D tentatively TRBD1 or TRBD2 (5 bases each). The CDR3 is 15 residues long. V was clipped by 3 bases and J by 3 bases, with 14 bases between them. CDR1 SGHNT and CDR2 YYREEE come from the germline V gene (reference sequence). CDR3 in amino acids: CASSSKGSWTDTQYF. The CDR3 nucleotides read TGTGCCAGCAGCTCAAAGGGGAGTTGGACAGATACGCAGTATTTT. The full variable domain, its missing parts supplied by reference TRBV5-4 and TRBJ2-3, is ETGVTQSPTHLIKTRGQQVTLRCSSQSGHNTVSWYQQALGQGPQFIFQYYREEENGRGNFPPRFSGLQFPNYSSELNVNALELDDSALYLCASSSKGSWTDTQYFGPGTRLTVL.

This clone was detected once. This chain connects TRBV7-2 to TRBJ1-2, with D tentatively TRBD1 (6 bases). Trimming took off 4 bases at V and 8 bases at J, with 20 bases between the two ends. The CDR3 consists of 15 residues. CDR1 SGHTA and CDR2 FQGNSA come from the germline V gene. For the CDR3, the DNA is TGTGCCAGCAGCTCTCGTCGGACAGTCCCAGAAGGCTACACCTTC. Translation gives CASSSRRTVPEGYTF. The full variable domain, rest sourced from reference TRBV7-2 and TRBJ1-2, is GAGVSQSPSNKVTEKGKDVELRCDPISGHTALYWYRQSLGQGLEFLIYFQGNSAPDKSGLPSDRFSAERTGGSVSTLTIQRTQQEDSAVYLCASSSRRTVPEGYTFGSGTRLTVV.

CDR3 protein: CSAEDRSVLFF. CDR3 DNA sequence: TGCAGTGCTGAGGACAGAAGTGTACTGTTTTTT. The chain uses TRBV20-1 and TRBJ1-4; maybe TRBD1 (6 bases). The ends were cut back, 5 bases at V and 13 bases at J, with 14 bases in the middle. The CDR3 runs 11 residues. CDR1 DFQATT and CDR2 SNEGSKA come from the germline V gene (reference sequence).

The CDR3 DNA sequence: TGTGCCAGCAGTGGTGACTGGGCCTACGAGCAGTACTTC. Translated: CASSGDWAYEQYF. The chain has TRBV6-1 and TRBJ2-7; D remains ambiguous. CDR3 length equals 13 residues. V lost 4 bases, J lost 2 bases, and 9 bases lay in between. CDR1 and CDR2 from the germline V gene are MNHNS and SASEGT.

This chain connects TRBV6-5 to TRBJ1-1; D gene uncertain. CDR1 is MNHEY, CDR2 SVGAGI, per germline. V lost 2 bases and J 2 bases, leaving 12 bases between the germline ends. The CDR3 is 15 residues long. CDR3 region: CASSYRQVLNTEAFF. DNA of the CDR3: TGTGCCAGCAGTTACAGGCAGGTCCTAAACACTGAAGCTTTCTTT.

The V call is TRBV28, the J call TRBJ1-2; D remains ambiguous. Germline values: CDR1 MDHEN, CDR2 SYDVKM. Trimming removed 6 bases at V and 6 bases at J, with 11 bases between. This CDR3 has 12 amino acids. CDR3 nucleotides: TGTGCCAGCAGGTCCGGTGAGGATGGCTACACCTTC. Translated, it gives CASRSGEDGYTF.

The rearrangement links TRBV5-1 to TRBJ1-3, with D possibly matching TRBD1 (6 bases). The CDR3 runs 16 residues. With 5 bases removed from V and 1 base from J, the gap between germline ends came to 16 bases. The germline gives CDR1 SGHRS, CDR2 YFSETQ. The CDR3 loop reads CASSRGVQGSGNTIYF. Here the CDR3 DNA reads TGCGCCAGCAGTCGGGGGGTACAGGGTTCTGGAAACACCATATATTTT. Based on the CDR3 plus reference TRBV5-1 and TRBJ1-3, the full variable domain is KAGVTQTPRYLIKTRGQQVTLSCSPISGHRSVSWYQQTPGQGLQFLFEYFSETQRNKGNFPGRFSGRQFSNSRSEMNVSTLELGDSALYLCASSRGVQGSGNTIYFGEGSWLTVV.

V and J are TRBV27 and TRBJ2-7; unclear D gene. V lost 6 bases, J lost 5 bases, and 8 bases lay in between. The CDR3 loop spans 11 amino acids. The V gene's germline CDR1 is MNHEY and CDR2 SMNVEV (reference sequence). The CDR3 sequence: CASSSRNEQYF. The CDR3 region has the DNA TGTGCCAGCAGCTCGAGGAACGAGCAGTACTTC.

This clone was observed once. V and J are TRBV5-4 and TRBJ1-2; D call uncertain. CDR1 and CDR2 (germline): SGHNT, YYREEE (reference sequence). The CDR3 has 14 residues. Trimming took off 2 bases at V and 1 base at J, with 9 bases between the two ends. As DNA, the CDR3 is TGTGCCAGCAGCTTCTCCCTTCTTAACTATGGCTACACCTTC. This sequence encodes CASSFSLLNYGYTF.

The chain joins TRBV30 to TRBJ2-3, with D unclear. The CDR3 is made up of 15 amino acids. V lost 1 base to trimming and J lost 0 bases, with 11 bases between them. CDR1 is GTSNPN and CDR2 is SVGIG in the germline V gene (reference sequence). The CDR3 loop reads CAWSEGSSSTDTQYF. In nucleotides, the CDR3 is TGTGCCTGGAGTGAGGGCTCATCTAGCACAGATACGCAGTATTTT. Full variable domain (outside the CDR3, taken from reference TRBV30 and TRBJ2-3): SQTIHQWPATLVQPVGSPLSLECTVEGTSNPNLYWYRQAAGRGLQLLFYSVGIGQISSEVPQNLSASRPQDRQFILSSKKLLLSDSGFYLCAWSEGSSSTDTQYFGPGTRLTVL.

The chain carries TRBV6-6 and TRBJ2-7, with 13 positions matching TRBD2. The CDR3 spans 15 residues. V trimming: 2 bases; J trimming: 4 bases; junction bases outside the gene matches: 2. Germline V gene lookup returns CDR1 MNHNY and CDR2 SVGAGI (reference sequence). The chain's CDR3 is CASSYEGLAGYEQYF. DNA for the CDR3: TGTGCCAGCAGTTACGAGGGACTAGCGGGATACGAGCAGTACTTC.

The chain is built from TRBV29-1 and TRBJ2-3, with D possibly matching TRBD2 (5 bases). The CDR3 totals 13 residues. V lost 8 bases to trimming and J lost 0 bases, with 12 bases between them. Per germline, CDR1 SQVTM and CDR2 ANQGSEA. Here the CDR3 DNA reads TGCAGCTTAGGGAGAGCTAGCACAGATACGCAGTATTTT. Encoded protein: CSLGRASTDTQYF.

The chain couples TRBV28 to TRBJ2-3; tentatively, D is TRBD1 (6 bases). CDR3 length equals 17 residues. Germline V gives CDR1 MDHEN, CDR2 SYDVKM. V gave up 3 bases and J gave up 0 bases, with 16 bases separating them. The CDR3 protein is CASSFLEGGYSTDTQYF. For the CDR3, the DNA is TGTGCCAGCAGTTTCCTTGAAGGGGGTTATAGCACAGATACGCAGTATTTT.

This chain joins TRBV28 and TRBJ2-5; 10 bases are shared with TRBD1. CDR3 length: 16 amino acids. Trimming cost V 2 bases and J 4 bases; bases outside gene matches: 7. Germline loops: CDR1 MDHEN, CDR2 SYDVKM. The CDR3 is CASSLAGTGASETQYF. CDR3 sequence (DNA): TGTGCCAGCAGTTTAGCCGGGACAGGGGCGTCAGAGACCCAGTACTTC.

This CDR3 reads CASSFGSGYGYTF. CDR3 sequence (DNA): TGCGCCAGCAGCTTCGGCAGCGGCTATGGCTACACCTTC. The chain couples TRBV5-1 to TRBJ1-2; D gene ambiguous. Germline CDR1 is SGHRS and CDR2 is YFSETQ. With 2 bases removed from V and 4 bases from J, the gap between germline ends came to 9 bases. This CDR3 has 13 amino acids.

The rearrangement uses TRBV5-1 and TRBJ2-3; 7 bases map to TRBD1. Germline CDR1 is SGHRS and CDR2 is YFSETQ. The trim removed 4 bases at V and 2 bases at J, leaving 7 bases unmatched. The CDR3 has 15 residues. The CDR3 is CASSRRQGTTDTQYF. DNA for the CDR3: TGCGCCAGCAGCCGAAGACAGGGAACCACAGATACGCAGTATTTT. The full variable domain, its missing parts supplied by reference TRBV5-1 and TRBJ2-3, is KAGVTQTPRYLIKTRGQQVTLSCSPISGHRSVSWYQQTPGQGLQFLFEYFSETQRNKGNFPGRFSGRQFSNSRSEMNVSTLELGDSALYLCASSRRQGTTDTQYFGPGTRLTVL.

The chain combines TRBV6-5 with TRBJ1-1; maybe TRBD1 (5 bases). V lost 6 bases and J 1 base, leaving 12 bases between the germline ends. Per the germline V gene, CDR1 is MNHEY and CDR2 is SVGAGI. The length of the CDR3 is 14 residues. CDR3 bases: TGTGCCAGCAGCCTGACAGCCAGGAACACTGAAGCTTTCTTT. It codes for CASSLTARNTEAFF.